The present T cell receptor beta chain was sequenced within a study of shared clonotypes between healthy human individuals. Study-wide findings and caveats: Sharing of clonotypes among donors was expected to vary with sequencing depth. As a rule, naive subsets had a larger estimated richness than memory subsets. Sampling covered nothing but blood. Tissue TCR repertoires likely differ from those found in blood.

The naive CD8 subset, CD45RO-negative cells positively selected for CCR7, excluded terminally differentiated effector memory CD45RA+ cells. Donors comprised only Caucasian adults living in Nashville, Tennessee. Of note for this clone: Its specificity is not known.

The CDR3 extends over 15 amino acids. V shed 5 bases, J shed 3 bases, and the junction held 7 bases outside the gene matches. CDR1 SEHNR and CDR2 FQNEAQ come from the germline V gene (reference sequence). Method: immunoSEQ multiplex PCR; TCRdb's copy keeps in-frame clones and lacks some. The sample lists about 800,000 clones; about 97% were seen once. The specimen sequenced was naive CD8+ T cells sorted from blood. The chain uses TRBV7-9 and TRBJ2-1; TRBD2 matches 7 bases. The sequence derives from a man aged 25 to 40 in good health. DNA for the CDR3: TGTGCCAGCAGCGCTAGCGGAAGTCTCTACAATGAGCAGTTCTTC. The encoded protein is CASSASGSLYNEQFF.